A selection of T cell receptor beta chains follows, all from one sample in a study of blood T cells in healthy people across ages. TCRdb redid the calling of the 5' RACE reads with MiXCR, one entry per CDR3 protein. The table includes about 1.8 million distinct CDR3 sequences, about 49% detected once. What was sequenced was blood. These receptors all come from a woman aged 40 to 50 in good health. The CDR3 runs from the conserved cysteine through the conserved F or W. A D gene is named only where the DNA matches it firmly. Size is omitted from some rows. Given values are once, few, many or a class for expanded clones.

V	D	J	size	DNA	CDR3
TRBV6-1	TRBD2	TRBJ2-7	few	TGTGCCAGCAGTGGACTAGCGTGGGGCTACGAGCAGTACTTC	CASSGLAWGYEQYF
TRBV5-1	.	TRBJ1-2	.	TGCGCCAGCAGCCCGGACAGCCGGAACTATGGCTACACCTTC	CASSPDSRNYGYTF
TRBV6-6	TRBD1	TRBJ2-1	few	TGTGCCAGCAGGCTGAACAGGGGAAGGTACAATGAGCAGTTCTTC	CASRLNRGRYNEQFF
TRBV4-2	.	TRBJ2-3	few	TGTGCCAGCAGCCAAAGTGGGAGAGATACGCAGTATTTT	CASSQSGRDTQYF
TRBV7-3	TRBD2	TRBJ2-1	few	TGTGCCAGCAGCTCCTCTACTAGCGGGGGGGCCTCCAAGCAGTTCTTC	CASSSSTSGGASKQFF
TRBV5-1	.	TRBJ2-5	.	TGCGCCAGCAGCTTGGTAGCAGGGATGGGGACCCAGTACTTC	CASSLVAGMGTQYF
TRBV4-3	.	TRBJ2-2	.	TGCGCCAGCAGCCAAGGGGCAGGGAACGCGAACACCGGGGAGCTGTTTTTT	CASSQGAGNANTGELFF
TRBV5-1	.	TRBJ1-2	.	TGCGCCAGCAGCTTGGACGGCAGGGGTAACTATGGCTACACCTTC	CASSLDGRGNYGYTF
TRBV3-1	TRBD1	TRBJ2-5	.	TGTGCCAGCAGCCCGACCGGACAGGGCTTAGTTGCCCAGTACTTC	CASSPTGQGLVAQYF
TRBV4-2	.	TRBJ2-7	.	TGTGCCAGCGGATACTTTGGCCGGTCCTACGAGCAGTACTTC	CASGYFGRSYEQYF
TRBV27	.	TRBJ2-3	once	TGTGCCAGCAGTCCCGTGGGCCCGGGCACAGATACGCAGTATTTT	CASSPVGPGTDTQYF
TRBV28	.	TRBJ1-2	.	TGTGCCAGCAGTGAACGACTGGGGCTATCGGGCTACACCTTC	CASSERLGLSGYTF
TRBV10-3	TRBD1	TRBJ1-1	.	TGTGCCATCAGACTGACAGGGGGCAGGACTGAAGCTTTCTTT	CAIRLTGGRTEAFF
TRBV7-2	.	TRBJ2-4	few	TGTGCCAGCAGCCCGCAGTGGGACTCCAGGGCCCATGAGGCCAAAAACATTCAGTACTTC	CASSPQWDSRAHEAKNIQYF
TRBV4-1	TRBD1	TRBJ1-4	.	TGCGCCAGCAGCCCCGGGACAGGGCTTGAAAAACTGTTTTTT	CASSPGTGLEKLFF
TRBV10-3	TRBD1	TRBJ2-5	.	TGTGCCATCAGCGGAACAGGGGGCGCCTTGGAGACCCAGTACTTC	CAISGTGGALETQYF
TRBV10-3	TRBD2	TRBJ2-5	.	TGTGCCGCCAGCGGTGGCGGGAGGGCCGCTGAGACCCAGTACTTC	CAASGGGRAAETQYF
TRBV9	.	TRBJ2-5	many	TGTGCCAGCAGGGGGGGTGGAGAAGAGACCCAGTACTTC	CASRGGGEETQYF
TRBV28	.	TRBJ2-5	.	TGTGCCAGCAGTTCCGCAGGGGTCACAGTTGGCGGGGAAGAGACCCAGTACTTC	CASSSAGVTVGGEETQYF
TRBV11-2	.	TRBJ1-5	.	TGTGCCAGCAGTCCCGGGACGTACAATCAGCCCCAGCATTTT	CASSPGTYNQPQHF
TRBV6-1	TRBD1	TRBJ2-5	.	TGTGCCAGCACCAAAACCGGGACAGGGATGCGGGCGCGAGAGACCCAGTACTTC	CASTKTGTGMRARETQYF
TRBV4-1	.	TRBJ2-5	.	TGCGCCAGCAGCCAAGATGGAATTCTGCAGTACTTC	CASSQDGILQYF
TRBV3-1	TRBD2	TRBJ2-2	.	TGTGCCAGCAGCCACGTTAGCGGGGGGGCCCCCAGCACCGGGGAGCTGTTTTTT	CASSHVSGGAPSTGELFF
TRBV6-5	TRBD2	TRBJ2-7	.	TGTGCCAGCAGTTTTCTAGCGGGGGGGTCGATCTCCTACGAGCAGTACTTC	CASSFLAGGSISYEQYF
TRBV10-2	.	TRBJ2-7	.	TGCGCCAGCCTGGACTCGAGCTCCTACGAGCAGTACTTC	CASLDSSSYEQYF
TRBV20-1	TRBD2	TRBJ2-4	.	TGCAGTGCTAGAGTGGGGGGGACCAAAAACATTCAGTACTTC	CSARVGGTKNIQYF
TRBV5-1	.	TRBJ2-1	few	TGCGCCAGCAGCTTGGCCCCAGGACAACAAAATGAGCAGTTCTTC	CASSLAPGQQNEQFF
TRBV2	TRBD2	TRBJ2-3	.	TGTGCCAGCTGGTCAGTAAGTATGACTAGCGGTCGCACAGATACGCAGTATTTT	CASWSVSMTSGRTDTQYF
TRBV18	.	TRBJ1-5	.	TGTGCCAGCTCACAAAACGGACAGAATAGCAATCAGCCCCAGCATTTT	CASSQNGQNSNQPQHF
TRBV4-3	TRBD2	TRBJ2-5	.	TGCGCCAGCAGCCGACAAGCGGGGGTGATCCAAGAGACCCAGTACTTC	CASSRQAGVIQETQYF
TRBV12-3/TRBV12-4	.	TRBJ2-6	few	TGTGCCAGCAGGCGGACCCAGGGATCTGGGGCCAACGTCCTGACTTTC	CASRRTQGSGANVLTF
TRBV4-1	.	TRBJ2-7	.	TGCGCCAGCAGCGGAACAACAGGGAGGGTCTCCTACGAGCAGTACTTC	CASSGTTGRVSYEQYF
TRBV12-3/TRBV12-4	.	TRBJ1-2	few	TGTGCCAGCAGTGCACAGGGAGGAGGAAATGGCTACACCTTC	CASSAQGGGNGYTF
TRBV7-9	.	TRBJ2-5	few	TGTGCCAGCAGCTCGACCCCGCGTATGACCCAGTACTTC	CASSSTPRMTQYF
TRBV20-1	TRBD1	TRBJ2-1	.	TGCAGTGCTAGAGTCTGGGGCAGGGGGCCGAACAATGAGCAGTTCTTC	CSARVWGRGPNNEQFF
TRBV28	.	TRBJ2-3	once	TGTGCCAGCATTGAAGGGGGCACAGATACGCAGTATTTT	CASIEGGTDTQYF
TRBV18	TRBD2	TRBJ2-5	few	TGTGCCAGCTCACCACTATCTCTAGCGGTGAACCAAGAGACCCAGTACTTC	CASSPLSLAVNQETQYF
TRBV6-6	.	TRBJ2-7	.	TGTGCCAGCAGTTACTCAAACTTGTACGAGCAGTACTTC	CASSYSNLYEQYF
TRBV12-3/TRBV12-4	.	TRBJ2-7	few	TGTGCCAGCAGTTCCACAGGGGAGGGGAGCTACGAGCAGTACTTC	CASSSTGEGSYEQYF
TRBV6-5	.	TRBJ1-6	few	TGTGCCAGCAGCTCCCGTGGGGGGTATAATTCACCCCTCCACTTT	CASSSRGGYNSPLHF
TRBV20-1	TRBD2	TRBJ2-7	few	TGCAGTGCTATACCCCGGACTAGCGGGGGGCTCTACGAGCAGTACTTC	CSAIPRTSGGLYEQYF
TRBV12-3/TRBV12-4	.	TRBJ2-7	few	TGTGCCAGCAGTGGAACCGGGGCTTACTACGAGCAGTACTTC	CASSGTGAYYEQYF
TRBV6-2/TRBV6-3	TRBD2	TRBJ2-3	.	TGTGCCAGCAGTTACGACGAAGCGCGCAGGACTAGCGGGGGGTCCGATACGCAGTATTTT	CASSYDEARRTSGGSDTQYF
TRBV10-3	.	TRBJ2-7	few	TGTGCCATCAGTACCGTGGGGCCTCAGTACTTC	CAISTVGPQYF
TRBV20-1	.	TRBJ2-6	few	TGCAGTGCTCACAAGTCTGGGGCCAACGTCCTGACTTTC	CSAHKSGANVLTF
TRBV7-2	.	TRBJ1-5	.	TGTGCCAGCAGCTTAATGGGATTCAATCAGCCCCAGCATTTT	CASSLMGFNQPQHF
TRBV20-1	.	TRBJ2-7	.	TGCAGTGCCAATCCTTGGGGGTACGAGCAGTACTTC	CSANPWGYEQYF
TRBV9	.	TRBJ2-5	.	TGTGCCAGCAGCCAGGGAGGGGGACGCGGAGAGACCCAGTACTTC	CASSQGGGRGETQYF
TRBV4-2	TRBD2	TRBJ2-3	.	TGTGCCAGCAGCCGGACTAGCGGACCTCAGAATACGCAGTATTTT	CASSRTSGPQNTQYF
TRBV20-1	TRBD1	TRBJ1-5	.	TGCAGTGCTAGCGGGGACAGGGAGGCTCAGCCCCAGCATTTT	CSASGDREAQPQHF
TRBV29-1	.	TRBJ2-3	once	TGCAGCGCCCTGAAAAGGGGTGGGACAGATACGCAGTATTTT	CSALKRGGTDTQYF
TRBV14	TRBD1	TRBJ2-6	.	TGTGCCAGCAGCCTGGTTGCTCAGACAGGGAACCATACCGCACCAAACTCTGGGGCCAACGTCCTGACTTTC	CASSLVAQTGNHTAPNSGANVLTF
TRBV7-8	TRBD1	TRBJ1-6	.	TGTGCCAGCAGCCCTCAGTCCGGGACAGCACGAAGCTCCTATAATTCACCCCTCCACTTT	CASSPQSGTARSSYNSPLHF
TRBV12-3/TRBV12-4	.	TRBJ2-7	few	TGTGCCAGCAGTCCCCGGACAGAAGCCTACGAGCAGTACTTC	CASSPRTEAYEQYF
TRBV20-1	TRBD2	TRBJ2-1	.	TGCAGTGCTGTGGGACTAGCGGGGGATTCCTACAATGAGCAGTTCTTC	CSAVGLAGDSYNEQFF
TRBV20-1	.	TRBJ2-5	.	TGCAGTGCGGGTGGGGGGGCTCCACGGGAGACCCAGTACTTC	CSAGGGAPRETQYF
TRBV29-1	.	TRBJ1-1	.	TGCAGCCATCAGGGTTGGAACACTGAAGCTTTCTTT	CSHQGWNTEAFF
TRBV7-2	.	TRBJ2-5	.	TGTGCCAGCAGCTTGGACGGCCTAAATAGTCGGGCCCAGTACTTC	CASSLDGLNSRAQYF
TRBV12-3/TRBV12-4	.	TRBJ2-6	.	TGTGCCAGCACCGTGTTCTCTGGGGCCAACGTCCTGACTTTC	CASTVFSGANVLTF
TRBV6-2/TRBV6-3	TRBD1	TRBJ1-5	.	TGTGCCAGCAGTTACTCTGTGGGTGGACAGGGGTATCAGCCCCAGCATTTT	CASSYSVGGQGYQPQHF